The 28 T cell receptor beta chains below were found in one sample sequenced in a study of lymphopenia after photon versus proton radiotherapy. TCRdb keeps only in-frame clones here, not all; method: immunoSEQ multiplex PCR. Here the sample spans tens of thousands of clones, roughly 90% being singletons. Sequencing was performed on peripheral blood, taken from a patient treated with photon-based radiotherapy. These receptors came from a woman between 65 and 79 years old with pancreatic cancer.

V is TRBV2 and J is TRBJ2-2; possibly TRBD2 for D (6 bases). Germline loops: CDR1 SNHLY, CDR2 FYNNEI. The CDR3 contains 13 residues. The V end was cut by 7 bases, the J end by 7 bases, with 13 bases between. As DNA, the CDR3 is TGTGCCAGCAAGTTCGGGAGTAGCGGGGAGCTGTTTTTT. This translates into CASKFGSSGELFF. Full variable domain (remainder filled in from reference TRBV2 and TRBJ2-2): EPEVTQTPSHQVTQMGQEVILRCVPISNHLYFYWYRQILGQKVEFLVSFYNNEISEKSEIFDDQFSVERPDGSNFTLKIRSTKLEDSAMYFCASKFGSSGELFFGEGSRLTVL.

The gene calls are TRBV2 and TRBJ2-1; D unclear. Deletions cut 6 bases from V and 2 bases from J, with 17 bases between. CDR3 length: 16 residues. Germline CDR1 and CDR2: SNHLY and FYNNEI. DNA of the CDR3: TGTGCCAGCAGAAGACTCTCCGCCGGAGCCTACAATGAGCAGTTCTTC. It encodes CASRRLSAGAYNEQFF.

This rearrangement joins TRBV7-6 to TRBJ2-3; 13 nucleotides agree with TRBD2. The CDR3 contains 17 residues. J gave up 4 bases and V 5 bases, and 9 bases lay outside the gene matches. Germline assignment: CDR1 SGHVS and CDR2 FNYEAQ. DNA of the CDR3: TGTGCCAGCAGCCCCCCTTGGACTAGCGGGGGATCAGATACGCAGTATTTT. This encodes CASSPPWTSGGSDTQYF.

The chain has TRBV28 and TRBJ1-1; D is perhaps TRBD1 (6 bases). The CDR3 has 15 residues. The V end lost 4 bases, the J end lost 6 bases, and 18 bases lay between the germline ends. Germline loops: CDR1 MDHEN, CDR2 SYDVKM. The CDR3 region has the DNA TGTGCCAGCAGTTCCGATCCCCCAGGGGTGTCTGAAGCTTTCTTT. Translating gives CASSSDPPGVSEAFF.

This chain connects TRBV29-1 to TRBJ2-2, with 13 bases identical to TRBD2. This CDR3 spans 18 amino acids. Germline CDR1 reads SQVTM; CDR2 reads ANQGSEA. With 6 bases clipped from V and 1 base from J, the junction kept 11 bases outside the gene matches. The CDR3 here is CSVPLLAGGPGNTGELFF. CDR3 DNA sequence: TGCAGCGTACCCCTACTAGCGGGAGGGCCCGGGAACACCGGGGAGCTGTTTTTT.

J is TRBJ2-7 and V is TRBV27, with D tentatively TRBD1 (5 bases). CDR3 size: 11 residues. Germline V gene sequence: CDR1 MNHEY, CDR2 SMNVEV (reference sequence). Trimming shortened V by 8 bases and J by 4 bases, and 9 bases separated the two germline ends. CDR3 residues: CASPGPYEQYF. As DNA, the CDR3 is TGTGCCAGCCCAGGGCCATACGAGCAGTACTTC.

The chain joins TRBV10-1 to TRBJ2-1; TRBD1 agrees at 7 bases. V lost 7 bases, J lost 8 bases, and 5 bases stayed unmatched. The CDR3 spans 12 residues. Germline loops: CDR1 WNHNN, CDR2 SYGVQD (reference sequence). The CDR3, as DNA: TGCGCCAGCAAAGGGGGCGACGATGAGCAGTTCTTC. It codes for CASKGGDDEQFF.

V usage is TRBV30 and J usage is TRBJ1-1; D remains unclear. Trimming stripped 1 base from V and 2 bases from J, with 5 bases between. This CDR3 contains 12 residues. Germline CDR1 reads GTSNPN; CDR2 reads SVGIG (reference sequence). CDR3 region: CAWSGANTEAFF. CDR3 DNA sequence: TGTGCCTGGAGTGGAGCAAACACTGAAGCTTTCTTT.

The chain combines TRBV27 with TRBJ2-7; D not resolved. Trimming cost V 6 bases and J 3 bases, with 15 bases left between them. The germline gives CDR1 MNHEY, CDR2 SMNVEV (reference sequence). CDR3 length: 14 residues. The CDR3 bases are TGTGCCAGCAGAACCCCCCCCCAGTACTACGAGCAGTACTTC. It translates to CASRTPPQYYEQYF.

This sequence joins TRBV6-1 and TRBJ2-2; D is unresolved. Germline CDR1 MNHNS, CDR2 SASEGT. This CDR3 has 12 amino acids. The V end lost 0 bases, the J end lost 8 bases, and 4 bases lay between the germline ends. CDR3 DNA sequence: TGTGCCAGCAGTGAAGCAGGGGGGGAGCTGTTTTTT. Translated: CASSEAGGELFF.

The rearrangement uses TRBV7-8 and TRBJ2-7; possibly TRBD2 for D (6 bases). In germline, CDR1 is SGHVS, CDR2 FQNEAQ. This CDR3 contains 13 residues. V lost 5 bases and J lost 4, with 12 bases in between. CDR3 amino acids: CASSHMRDYEQYF. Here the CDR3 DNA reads TGTGCCAGCAGCCACATGCGGGATTACGAGCAGTACTTC.

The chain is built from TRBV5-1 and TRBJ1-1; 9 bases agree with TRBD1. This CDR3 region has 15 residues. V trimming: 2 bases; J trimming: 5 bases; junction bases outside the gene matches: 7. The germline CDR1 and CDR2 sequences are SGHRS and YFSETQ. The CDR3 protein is CASSLGGGQGTEAFF. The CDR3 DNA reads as TGCGCCAGCAGCTTAGGGGGCGGACAGGGGACTGAAGCTTTCTTT.

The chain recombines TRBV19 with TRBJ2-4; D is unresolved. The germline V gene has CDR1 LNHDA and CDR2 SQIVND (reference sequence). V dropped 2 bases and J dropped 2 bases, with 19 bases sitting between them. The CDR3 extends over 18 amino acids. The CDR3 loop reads CASSISMLGWATKNIQYF. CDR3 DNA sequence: TGTGCCAGTAGTATATCGATGTTGGGGTGGGCAACCAAAAACATTCAGTACTTC.

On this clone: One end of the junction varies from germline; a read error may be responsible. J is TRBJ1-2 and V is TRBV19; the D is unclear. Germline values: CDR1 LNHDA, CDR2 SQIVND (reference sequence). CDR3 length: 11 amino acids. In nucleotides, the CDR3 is TGTGCCAGTAGAGAGGGCTATGGCCACACCTTC. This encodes CASREGYGHTF. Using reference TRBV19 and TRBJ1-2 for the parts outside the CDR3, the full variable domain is DGGITQSPKYLFRKEGQNVTLSCEQNLNHDAMYWYRQDPGQGLRLIYYSQIVNDFQKGDIAEGYSVSREKKESFPLTVTSAQKNPTAFYLCASREGYGHTFGSGTRLTVV.

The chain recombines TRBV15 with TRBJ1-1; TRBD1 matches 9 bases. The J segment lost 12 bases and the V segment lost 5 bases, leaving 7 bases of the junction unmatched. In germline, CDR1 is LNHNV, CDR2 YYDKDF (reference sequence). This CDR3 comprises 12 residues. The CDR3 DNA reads TGTGCCACCAGCTCCTGGACAGGGGTATCTTTCTTT. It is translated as CATSSWTGVSFF.

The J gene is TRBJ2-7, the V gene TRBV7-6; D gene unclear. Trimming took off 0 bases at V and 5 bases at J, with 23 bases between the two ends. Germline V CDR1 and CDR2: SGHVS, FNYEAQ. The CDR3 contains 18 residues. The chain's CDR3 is CASSLASSLGGPLDEQYF. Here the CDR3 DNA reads TGTGCCAGCAGCTTAGCGTCCAGCTTGGGTGGGCCCCTTGACGAGCAGTACTTC.

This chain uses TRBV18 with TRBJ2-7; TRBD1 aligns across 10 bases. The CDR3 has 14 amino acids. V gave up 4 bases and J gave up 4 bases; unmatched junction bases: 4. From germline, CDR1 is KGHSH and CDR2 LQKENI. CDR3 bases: TGTGCCAGCTCACAGGGGACAGGGGAATACGAGCAGTACTTC. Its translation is CASSQGTGEYEQYF.

The CDR3 sequence is CASRGQGGQPQHF. As DNA, the CDR3 is TGTGCCAGCAGAGGACAGGGAGGCCAGCCCCAGCATTTT. The chain has TRBV28 and TRBJ1-5, with 8 bases lining up with TRBD1. Per the germline V gene, CDR1 is MDHEN and CDR2 is SYDVKM. The CDR3 runs 13 residues. Trimming took 6 bases from V and 7 from J; bases not matched to a gene: 5.

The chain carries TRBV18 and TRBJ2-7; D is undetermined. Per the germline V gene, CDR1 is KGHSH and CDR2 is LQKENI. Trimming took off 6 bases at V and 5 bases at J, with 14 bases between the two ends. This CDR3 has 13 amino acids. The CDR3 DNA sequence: TGTGCCAGCTCGGGAACGGATGGAGACGAGCAGTACTTC. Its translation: CASSGTDGDEQYF.

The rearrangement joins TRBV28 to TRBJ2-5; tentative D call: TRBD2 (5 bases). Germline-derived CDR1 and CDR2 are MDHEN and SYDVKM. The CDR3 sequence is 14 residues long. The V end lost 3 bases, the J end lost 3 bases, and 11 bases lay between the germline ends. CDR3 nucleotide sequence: TGTGCCAGCAGTTTGGCGGGCGTTAAAGAGACCCAGTACTTC. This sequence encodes CASSLAGVKETQYF.

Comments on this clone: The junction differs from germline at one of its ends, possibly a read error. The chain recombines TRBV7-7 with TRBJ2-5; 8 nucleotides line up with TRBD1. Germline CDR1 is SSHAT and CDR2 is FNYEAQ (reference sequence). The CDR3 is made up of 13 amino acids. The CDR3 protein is CASSPGGAETQYF. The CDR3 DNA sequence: TGTGCTAGCAGCCCAGGGGGCGCGGAGACCCAGTACTTC.

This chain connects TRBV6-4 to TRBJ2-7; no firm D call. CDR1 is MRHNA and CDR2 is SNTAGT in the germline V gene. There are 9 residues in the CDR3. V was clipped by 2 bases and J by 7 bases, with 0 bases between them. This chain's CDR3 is CASSDEQYF. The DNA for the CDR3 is TGTGCCAGCAGTGACGAGCAGTACTTC.

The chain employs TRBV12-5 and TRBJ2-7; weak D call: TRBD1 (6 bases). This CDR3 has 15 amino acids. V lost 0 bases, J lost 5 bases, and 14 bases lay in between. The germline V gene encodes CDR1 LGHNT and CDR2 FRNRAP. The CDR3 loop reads CASGLVRGKSDEQYF. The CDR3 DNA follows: TGTGCTAGTGGTTTGGTAAGGGGGAAATCGGACGAGCAGTACTTC. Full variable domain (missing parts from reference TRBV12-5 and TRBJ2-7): DARVTQTPRHKVTEMGQEVTMRCQPILGHNTVFWYRQTMMQGLELLAYFRNRAPLDDSGMPKDRFSAEMPDATLATLKIQPSEPRDSAVYFCASGLVRGKSDEQYFGPGTRLTVT.

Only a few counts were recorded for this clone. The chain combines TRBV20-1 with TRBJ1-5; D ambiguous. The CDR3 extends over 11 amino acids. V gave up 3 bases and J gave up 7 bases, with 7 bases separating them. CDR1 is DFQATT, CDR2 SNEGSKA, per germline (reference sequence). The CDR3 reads CSASPGQPQHF. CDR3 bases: TGCAGTGCTAGTCCCGGGCAGCCCCAGCATTTT.

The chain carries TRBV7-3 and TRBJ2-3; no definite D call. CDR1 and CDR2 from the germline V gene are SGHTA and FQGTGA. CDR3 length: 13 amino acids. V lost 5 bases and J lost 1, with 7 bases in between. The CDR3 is CASSPVGTDTQYF. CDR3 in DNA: TGTGCCAGCAGCCCCGTGGGCACAGATACGCAGTATTTT.

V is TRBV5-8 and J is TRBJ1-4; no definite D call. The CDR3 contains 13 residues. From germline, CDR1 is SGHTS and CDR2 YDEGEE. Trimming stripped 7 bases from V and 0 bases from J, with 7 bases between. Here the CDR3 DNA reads TGTGCCAGCCGGTTTACAACTAATGAAAAACTGTTTTTT. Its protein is CASRFTTNEKLFF.

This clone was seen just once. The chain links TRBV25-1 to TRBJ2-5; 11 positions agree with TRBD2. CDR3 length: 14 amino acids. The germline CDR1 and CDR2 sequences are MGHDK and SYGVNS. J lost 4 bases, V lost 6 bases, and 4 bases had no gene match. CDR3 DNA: TGTGCCAGCAGGGTAGCGGGAGGGAGAGAGACCCAGTACTTC. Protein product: CASRVAGGRETQYF.

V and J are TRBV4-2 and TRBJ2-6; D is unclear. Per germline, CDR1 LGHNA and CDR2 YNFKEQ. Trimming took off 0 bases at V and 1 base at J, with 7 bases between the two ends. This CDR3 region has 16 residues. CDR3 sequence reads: CASSQERLSGANVLTF. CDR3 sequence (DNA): TGTGCCAGCAGCCAAGAGCGGCTTTCTGGGGCCAACGTCCTGACTTTC.